This TCR beta chain was documented in a study of beta chain features in type 1 diabetes. Study results and caveats: Moderate but significant shortening of TCRB CDR3s was recorded in all four CD4+ subsets from Type 1 diabetes patients.

Every bit of the isolated RNA underwent reverse transcription, so sequencing read expressed TCRB transcripts. Clones were read by immunoSEQ multiplex PCR, and TCRdb kept only the in-frame ones, dropping some. Found here are more than 550,000 clones, over 12% of them singletons; the top ten hold 0.04%. The CDR3 is 15 residues long. Germline V gene lookup returns CDR1 MDHEN and CDR2 SYDVKM. Trimming shortened V by 5 bases and J by 5 bases, and 16 bases separated the two germline ends. The sample holds a few counts of this clone. The antigen remains undetermined. The sample comprised naive CD4+ T cells from blood. This receptor was taken from a man aged 18 to 30 with type 1 diabetes. The chain couples TRBV28 to TRBJ2-1, with D maybe TRBD1 (6 bases). CDR3 bases: TGTGCCAGCAGTCAGACAGGAGGAACACACAATGAGCAGTTCTTC. This codes for CASSQTGGTHNEQFF.